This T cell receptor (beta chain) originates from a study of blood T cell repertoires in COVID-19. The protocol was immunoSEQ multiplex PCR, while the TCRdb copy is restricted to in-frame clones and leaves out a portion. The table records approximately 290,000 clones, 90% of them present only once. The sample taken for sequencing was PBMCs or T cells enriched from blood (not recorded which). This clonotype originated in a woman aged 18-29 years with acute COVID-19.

The CDR3 nucleotides read TGTGCCAGCAGTCGGGACAGGGACCACGAGCAGTACTTC. Protein sequence: CASSRDRDHEQYF. This sequence joins TRBV28 and TRBJ2-7, with 9 bases matching TRBD1. V shed 5 bases, J shed 5 bases, and the junction held 4 bases outside the gene matches. CDR1 is MDHEN and CDR2 is SYDVKM in the germline V gene. This CDR3 is built from 13 residues. The variable domain in full, completed from reference TRBV28 and TRBJ2-7, reads DVKVTQSSRYLVKRTGEKVFLECVQDMDHENMFWYRQDPGLGLRLIYFSYDVKMKEKGDIPEGYSVSREKKERFSLILESASTNQTSMYLCASSRDRDHEQYFGPGTRLTVT.